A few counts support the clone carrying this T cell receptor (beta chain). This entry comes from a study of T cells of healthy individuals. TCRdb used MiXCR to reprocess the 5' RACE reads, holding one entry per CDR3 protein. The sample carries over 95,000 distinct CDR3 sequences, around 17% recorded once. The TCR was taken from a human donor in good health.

CDR3 sequence reads: CSASNRGLRDEQYF. The CDR3 nucleotides read TGCAGTGCTAGTAACAGGGGGCTCAGGGACGAGCAGTACTTC. The V gene is TRBV20-1, the J gene TRBJ2-7; 9 bases match TRBD1. Per germline, CDR1 DFQATT and CDR2 SNEGSKA (reference sequence). The CDR3 totals 14 residues. V dropped 3 bases and J dropped 5; count of bases not matched to a gene: 8.